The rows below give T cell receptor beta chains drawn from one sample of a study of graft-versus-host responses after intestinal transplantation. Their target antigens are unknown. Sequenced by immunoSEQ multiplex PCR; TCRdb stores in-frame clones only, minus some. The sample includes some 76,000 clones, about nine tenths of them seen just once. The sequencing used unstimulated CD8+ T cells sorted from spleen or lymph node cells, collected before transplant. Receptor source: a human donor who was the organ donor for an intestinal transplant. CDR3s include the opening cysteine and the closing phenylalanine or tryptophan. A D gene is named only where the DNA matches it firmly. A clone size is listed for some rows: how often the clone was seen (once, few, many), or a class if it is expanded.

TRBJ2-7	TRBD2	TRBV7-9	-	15	TGTGCCAGCAGCTCAACAGCGGGATTCCCCTACGAGCAGTACTTC	CASSSTAGFPYEQYF
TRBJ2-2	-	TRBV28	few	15	TGTGCCAGCAGTCGCGGGACGGTCCTAACCGGGGAGCTGTTTTTT	CASSRGTVLTGELFF
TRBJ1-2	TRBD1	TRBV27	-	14	TGTGCCAGCAGTTTAATCGGGACAGTACTTGAATTAGACTTC	CASSLIGTVLELDF
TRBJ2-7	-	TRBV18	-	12	TGTGCCAGCTCACCAGCGGACTACGAGCAGTACTTC	CASSPADYEQYF
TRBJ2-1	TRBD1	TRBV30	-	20	TGTGCCTGTAAATTAACCGTGATCTTTGCCCCGGGACAGGTCTTTAATGAGCAGTTCTTC	CACKLTVIFAPGQVFNEQFF
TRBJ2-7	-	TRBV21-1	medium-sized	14	TGTGCCAGCAGCAAAGGGACAGGGGGCTACGAGCAGTACTTC	CASSKGTGGYEQYF
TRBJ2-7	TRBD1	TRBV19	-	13	TGTGCCAGTAGTATTGACAGGGGCCGGGAGCAGTACTTC	CASSIDRGREQYF
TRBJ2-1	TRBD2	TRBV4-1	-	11	TGCGCCAGCGGAGGCGGGGGGCAGCAGTTCTTC	CASGGGGQQFF
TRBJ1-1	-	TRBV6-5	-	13	TGTGCCAGCAGTTACCACCGGTTCGGGGAGGCTTTCTTT	CASSYHRFGEAFF
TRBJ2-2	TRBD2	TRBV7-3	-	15	TGTGCCAGCAGCTTATTCCCGGGACTAGTGTGGGAGCTGTTTTTT	CASSLFPGLVWELFF
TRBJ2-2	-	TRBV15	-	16	TGTGCCACCAGCAGAGTTTGGGGGCGCAACACCGGGGAGCTGTTTTTT	CATSRVWGRNTGELFF
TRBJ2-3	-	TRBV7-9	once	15	TGTGCCAGCAGCTTACAGGCAGCAGGCACAGATACGCAGTATTTT	CASSLQAAGTDTQYF
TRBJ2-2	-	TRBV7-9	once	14	TGTGCCAGCAGCGGAACAGGTCACACCGGGGAGCTGTTTTTT	CASSGTGHTGELFF
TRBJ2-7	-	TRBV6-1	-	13	TGTGCCAGCGGGGTAGGCCCCTCCTACGAGCAGTACTTC	CASGVGPSYEQYF
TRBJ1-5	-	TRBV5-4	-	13	TGTGCCAGCAGCTTGGGAGGGGGGCCGCCCCAGCATTTT	CASSLGGGPPQHF
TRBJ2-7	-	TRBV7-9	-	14	TGTGCCAGCAGACCCTCATGGGGATCCTACGAGCAGTACTTC	CASRPSWGSYEQYF
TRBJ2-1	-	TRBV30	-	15	TGTGCCTGGAGTGGAACACCGAGCTCCTACAATGAGCAGTTCTTC	CAWSGTPSSYNEQFF
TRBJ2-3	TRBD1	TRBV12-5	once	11	TGTGCTAGTGGTACCGGGACAGCGCAGTATTTT	CASGTGTAQYF
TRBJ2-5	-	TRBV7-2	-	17	TGTGCCAGCAGCCAAACCATGGAGTTCTGGGAACAAGAGACCCAGTACTTC	CASSQTMEFWEQETQYF
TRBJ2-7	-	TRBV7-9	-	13	TGTGCCAGCAGCTTTCCGGGGGCGCCAGGTCGGCACTTC	CASSFPGAPGRHF
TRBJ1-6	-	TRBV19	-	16	TGTGCCAGTAGTATTGGCATCCCCTACTATAATTCACCCCTCCACTTT	CASSIGIPYYNSPLHF
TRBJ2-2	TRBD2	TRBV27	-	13	TGTGCCAGCAGTTGGGGACTAGCCGGGGAGCTGTTTTTT	CASSWGLAGELFF
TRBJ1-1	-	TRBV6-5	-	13	TGTGCCAGCAGTCCGGACGGAAACACTGAAGCTTTCTTT	CASSPDGNTEAFF
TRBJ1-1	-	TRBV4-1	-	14	TGCGCCAGCAGCCAGGCTCGACTAAACACTGAAGCTTTCTTT	CASSQARLNTEAFF
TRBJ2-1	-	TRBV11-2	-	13	TGTGCCAGCAGCCCGACCCCCTACAATGAGCAGTTCTTC	CASSPTPYNEQFF
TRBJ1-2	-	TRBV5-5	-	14	TGTGCCAGCAGCCCGAATACCGCTAACTATGGCTACACCTTC	CASSPNTANYGYTF
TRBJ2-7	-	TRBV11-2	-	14	TGTGCCAGCAGCTCCCAAATTACAAGGAACGAGCAGTACTTC	CASSSQITRNEQYF
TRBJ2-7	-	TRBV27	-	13	TGTGCCAGCAGTATAGGACCGAACTACGAGCAGTACTTC	CASSIGPNYEQYF
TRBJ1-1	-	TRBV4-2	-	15	TGTGCCAGCAGCCAAGGGTCCGGGACGGACACTGAAGCTTTCTTT	CASSQGSGTDTEAFF
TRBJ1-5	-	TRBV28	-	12	TGTGCCAGCTGGGATAGCAATCAGCCCCAGCATTTT	CASWDSNQPQHF
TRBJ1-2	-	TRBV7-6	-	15	TGTGCCAGCAGCTTATCTAGGACAGACTACTATGGCTACACCTTC	CASSLSRTDYYGYTF
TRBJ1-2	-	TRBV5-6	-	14	TGTGCCAGCAGCTTGGCCCCCCGGGGCTATGGCTACACCTTC	CASSLAPRGYGYTF